This TCR beta chain emerged from a study of T cells in Graves' hyperthyroidism and ophthalmopathy. RNA transcripts were the template for amplifying TCR beta CDR3 regions. Initially, a first-round RT-PCR of the TCR CDR3 employed the HTBI primer set. TCRdb redid the calling of the multiplex PCR reads with MiXCR, one entry per CDR3 protein. This table holds a few hundred thousand distinct CDR3 sequences, approximately 13% found once. V was clipped by 1 base and J by 1 base, with 7 bases between them. The CDR3 runs to 14 residues. Germline values: CDR1 SGHNT, CDR2 YYREEE (reference sequence). This clonotype has more than one count but fewer than ten.

This TCR came from a woman aged 40-49 years with Graves' ophthalmopathy. The V and J genes are TRBV5-4 and TRBJ2-3; D not certain. Sequencing input: blood. DNA for the CDR3: TGTGCCAGCAGCTTGAGGGTCCGCACAGATACGCAGTATTTT. Translating it yields CASSLRVRTDTQYF.